The present T cell receptor beta chain was sequenced within a study of early T cells in non-severe SARS-CoV-2 infection. Study details: RNA in bulk from unsorted whole blood was sequenced, and chains were unpaired.

The CDR3 extends over 15 amino acids. Trimming shortened V by 4 bases and J by 2 bases, and 9 bases separated the two germline ends. CDR1 SNHLY and CDR2 FYNNEI come from the germline V gene. Only a few counts were recorded for this clonotype. TCRdb reprocessed the 5' RACE reads with MiXCR, giving one entry per CDR3 protein. The sample lists approximately 33,000 distinct CDR3 sequences, over 3.5% occurring once. The sample comprised whole blood. The TCR sequence derives from an adult who was a healthcare worker with PCR-confirmed SARS-CoV-2 infection or an uninfected control (not recorded which). The chain carries TRBV2 and TRBJ2-6; TRBD2 is a possible D gene (6 bases). The CDR3 is CASSVTGAGANVLTF. The CDR3 DNA reads as TGTGCCAGCAGTGTTACGGGAGCTGGGGCCAACGTCCTGACTTTC.